These 16 T cell receptor beta chains came from one sample sequenced in a study of cytomegalovirus exposure and HLA in healthy donors. Vbeta (60) and Jbeta (13) primers were used in the PCR. The table came from immunoSEQ multiplex PCR; TCRdb's copy has only in-frame clones and leaves some out. The sample records some 200,000 clones, around a tenth being singletons. Sequences were obtained from PBMCs. These receptor sequences come from a woman in her thirties in good health and CMV-seropositive.

The V gene is TRBV27, the J gene TRBJ1-5; tentatively, D is TRBD1 (6 bases). This CDR3 spans 14 amino acids. Germline V lookup: CDR1 MNHEY, CDR2 SMNVEV (reference sequence). The germline V and J ends were trimmed by 1 base and 7 bases, with 11 bases remaining between them. CDR3 sequence (DNA): TGTGCCAGCAGTTTATTGGGGACAAGGCAGCCCCAGCATTTT. Its translation: CASSLLGTRQPQHF.

This clone has a handful of counts. The V and J genes are TRBV10-2 and TRBJ2-1, with 14 bases aligning to TRBD2. V trimming: 8 bases; J trimming: 9 bases; junction bases outside the gene matches: 12. The germline CDR1 and CDR2 sequences are WSHSY and SAAADI. CDR3 size: 16 residues. DNA of the CDR3: TGCGCCAGCGGGGAGACTAGCGGGAGGGTTGGGGGTGAGCAGTTCTTC. Translating it yields CASGETSGRVGGEQFF.

The gene calls are TRBV7-2 and TRBJ2-7; TRBD2 aligns across 14 bases. Trimming at V came to 4 bases and at J to 6 bases, leaving 5 bases not matched to a gene. Germline values: CDR1 SGHTA, CDR2 FQGNSA. The CDR3 length is 15 residues. In nucleotides, the CDR3 is TGTGCCAGCAGCTCGGGACTAGCGGGAGTAAGCGAGCAGTACTTC. Protein: CASSSGLAGVSEQYF. Full variable domain (rest looked up from reference TRBV7-2 and TRBJ2-7): GAGVSQSPSNKVTEKGKDVELRCDPISGHTALYWYRQSLGQGLEFLIYFQGNSAPDKSGLPSDRFSAERTGGSVSTLTIQRTQQEDSAVYLCASSSGLAGVSEQYFGPGTRLTVT.

The chain couples TRBV4-1 to TRBJ2-5; TRBD1 is a possible D gene (6 bases). V lost 4 bases to trimming and J lost 5 bases, with 20 bases between them. Germline assignment: CDR1 MGHRA and CDR2 YSYEKL. CDR3 length equals 16 residues. The CDR3 protein is CASSLSGPGHVETQYF. The CDR3, as DNA: TGCGCCAGCAGCCTCTCAGGCCCGGGACACGTGGAGACCCAGTACTTC.

V is TRBV19 and J is TRBJ1-2, with a possible D match to TRBD1 (5 bases). This CDR3 comprises 14 residues. Germline values: CDR1 LNHDA, CDR2 SQIVND (reference sequence). V lost 3 bases to trimming and J lost 5 bases, with 13 bases between them. The CDR3 protein is CASSMAQGLYGYTF. The CDR3 DNA is TGTGCCAGTAGTATGGCCCAGGGTCTATATGGCTACACCTTC.

V and J are TRBV9 and TRBJ2-1, with D perhaps TRBD2 (5 bases). The germline CDR1 and CDR2 sequences are SGDLS and YYNGEE. The length of the CDR3 is 15 residues. The V end was cut by 0 bases, the J end by 4 bases, with 11 bases between. The CDR3 DNA reads as TGTGCCAGCAGCGTAGGAGGGAATCATTACAATGAGCAGTTCTTC. Residues: CASSVGGNHYNEQFF.

This clone was seen a handful of times. The genes are TRBV6-6 and TRBJ2-7, with 7 bases identical to TRBD1. Germline CDR1 and CDR2: MNHNY and SVGAGI (reference sequence). Germline trimming cut 5 bases from V and 5 bases from J; bases unmatched to any gene: 12. The CDR3 loop spans 15 amino acids. The CDR3 coding sequence is TGTGCCAGCAGTCCCGCCCCTCGACAGGGCCACGAGCAGTACTTC. Protein sequence: CASSPAPRQGHEQYF.

This clone was observed a few times. This chain connects TRBV10-1 to TRBJ2-1, with 8 bases that match TRBD2. The CDR3 contains 16 residues. Germline CDR1 WNHNN, CDR2 SYGVQD (reference sequence). The trim removed 6 bases at V and 5 bases at J, leaving 12 bases unmatched. CDR3 sequence reads: CASSLPAGEGDNEQFF. The CDR3 nucleotides read TGCGCCAGCAGCCTACCAGCGGGAGAGGGGGACAATGAGCAGTTCTTC.

The sample holds a few counts of this clone. The chain is built from TRBV2 and TRBJ2-5; D possibly corresponds to TRBD2 (7 bases). Germline V gene lookup returns CDR1 SNHLY and CDR2 FYNNEI. Trimming left V 6 bases short and J 2 bases short, with 19 bases between. The CDR3 runs 16 residues. The CDR3 DNA sequence: TGTGCCAGCAGGGGGGGGGCCGGGGGCGGGCAAGAGACCCAGTACTTC. Translating it yields CASRGGAGGGQETQYF.

In this sample, this clone turned up a few times. This rearrangement joins TRBV6-4 to TRBJ2-2; 9 nucleotides line up with TRBD2. Germline V lookup: CDR1 MRHNA, CDR2 SNTAGT. This CDR3 region has 16 residues. The junction had 9 bases not matched to a gene; V was cut back by 3 bases and J by 7 bases. CDR3 coding DNA: TGTGCCAGCAGTGAGCGGGTAGCGGGAGCGGTCGGGGAGCTGTTTTTT. This gives the protein CASSERVAGAVGELFF.

This clone was seen more than once but under ten times. The gene calls are TRBV9 and TRBJ2-5, with D perhaps TRBD2 (5 bases). The V and J ends lost 1 base and 1 base respectively, with 14 bases between them. Germline V CDR1 and CDR2: SGDLS, YYNGEE. This CDR3 is built from 16 residues. CDR3 coding DNA: TGTGCCAGCAGCGTAAGGGCAGGAGGTCCCCAAGAGACCCAGTACTTC. It is translated as CASSVRAGGPQETQYF.

The rearrangement uses TRBV11-2 and TRBJ2-1; TRBD2 matches 12 bases. The V segment lost 3 bases and the J segment 5 bases; nucleotides outside the gene matches: 2. The CDR3 has 15 amino acids. Germline values: CDR1 SGHAT, CDR2 FQNNGV. The CDR3: CASSFTSGGNNEQFF. Here the CDR3 DNA reads TGTGCCAGCAGCTTCACTAGCGGGGGGAACAATGAGCAGTTCTTC.

CDR3 in amino acids: CASSPTVSIYGYTF. CDR3 bases: TGTGCCAGCTCCCCCACGGTGTCCATCTACGGCTACACCTTC. The chain is built from TRBV18 and TRBJ1-2, with D hard to call. V was cut by 6 bases and J by 8 bases, with 19 bases left in between. The V gene's germline CDR1 is KGHSH and CDR2 LQKENI. This CDR3 contains 14 residues.

This clone was seen a handful of times. The J gene is TRBJ1-2, the V gene TRBV6-6, with a weak D call TRBD1 (5 bases). The CDR3 has 14 residues. The V and J ends lost 2 bases and 8 bases respectively, with 15 bases between them. Germline assignment: CDR1 MNHNY and CDR2 SVGAGI (reference sequence). The CDR3 DNA is TGTGCCAGCAGTTACGTCACGGGGGAACACGGCTACACCTTC. Translated, it gives CASSYVTGEHGYTF.

The chain couples TRBV7-6 to TRBJ2-2; the match to TRBD2 covers 10 bases. The CDR3 length is 18 residues. Trimming removed 0 bases from V and 3 bases from J; junction bases left unmatched: 7. Germline CDR1 reads SGHVS; CDR2 reads FNYEAQ. As DNA, the CDR3 is TGTGCCAGCAGCTTAGCCGGTCTAGGACTAGCGGACACCGGGGAGCTGTTTTTT. Its translation: CASSLAGLGLADTGELFF. Variable domain in full (rest from reference TRBV7-6 and TRBJ2-2): GAGVSQSPRYKVTKRGQDVALRCDPISGHVSLYWYRQALGQGPEFLTYFNYEAQQDKSGLPNDRFSAERPEGSISTLTIQRTEQRDSAMYRCASSLAGLGLADTGELFFGEGSRLTVL.

The table lists this clone with a few counts. The chain has TRBV5-6 and TRBJ2-3; D may be TRBD2 (6 bases). CDR3 length: 15 residues. The V and J ends lost 0 bases and 1 base respectively, with 9 bases between them. Germline CDR1 SGHDT, CDR2 YYEEEE. The CDR3 DNA reads TGTGCCAGCAGCTTGGGTAGCGGAGGCACAGATACGCAGTATTTT. Protein sequence: CASSLGSGGTDTQYF. Combining the CDR3 with reference TRBV5-6 and TRBJ2-3 gives the whole variable domain DAGVTQSPTHLIKTRGQQVTLRCSPKSGHDTVSWYQQALGQGPQFIFQYYEEEERQRGNFPDRFSGHQFPNYSSELNVNALLLGDSALYLCASSLGSGGTDTQYFGPGTRLTVL.